Included here is one T cell receptor beta chain sequence, with context. No antigen is known for it. The data belong to a study of T cell repertoires in cytomegalovirus infection. Study summary: In the study, CMV epitopes included recently identified HLA-C-restricted and well-studied HLA-B-restricted ones.

This CDR3 has 15 residues. Germline values: CDR1 LGHNT, CDR2 FRNRAP. V shed 4 bases and J 5 bases; nucleotides not matched to a gene: 8. TCRdb re-called the reads with MiXCR, one entry per CDR3 protein. The data hold about 830,000 distinct CDR3 sequences, with approximately 32% observed a single time. V usage is TRBV12-5 and J usage is TRBJ2-1; 7 bases match TRBD2. Sequenced here: cultured CD8+ T cells from PBMCs, sampled from culture after CMV antigen stimulation. This TCR was recovered from a human donor in good health (CMV status not recorded). Some clones in this sample may be carry-over from other donors' samples. The CDR3 coding sequence is TGTGCTAGTGGTTCCCTCTCCGGGACTAACAATGAGCAGTTCTTC. Amino acid sequence: CASGSLSGTNNEQFF.